The rows below give T cell receptor beta chains drawn from one sample of a study of CD4+ T cells in melanoma. This table comes from immunoSEQ multiplex PCR, and its TCRdb copy is limited to in-frame clones, with some not included. The repertoire holds about 120,000 clones, with 80% to 95% as singletons. The sample taken for sequencing was peripheral blood. The receptors were gathered from a human donor with melanoma. Both conserved end residues are part of each CDR3. For some rows the clone size is stated as once, few or many, or as a class when expanded; others skip it.

.	TRBV4-1	TRBJ1-2	CASSQGQQNYGYTF
.	TRBV7-9	TRBJ1-2	CASSLEEYGYTF
.	TRBV30	TRBJ2-5	CAWSSRDRGLETQYF
.	TRBV6-5	TRBJ2-5	CASTPPGTQETQYF
.	TRBV5-6	TRBJ2-5	CASSLRLAGGWSSQYF
.	TRBV29-1	TRBJ2-1	CSAGSGGSSYNEQFF
.	TRBV19	TRBJ1-5	CASSRRDSLNQPQHF
.	TRBV19	TRBJ2-7	CASMGPPSGGSSYEQYF
.	TRBV19	TRBJ2-1	CASSEGGGYNEQFF
few	TRBV4-1	TRBJ2-7	CASSQERGPAPYEQYF
.	TRBV19	TRBJ1-1	CASSNRGLGTEAFF
.	TRBV7-9	TRBJ1-1	CASSPIQVGGAFF
.	TRBV4-3	TRBJ2-1	CASSQESSAVDRALVGHNEQFF
.	TRBV6-4	TRBJ2-1	CASSDSSLPSYNEQFF
.	TRBV5-1	TRBJ1-3	CASSESSGNTIYF
.	TRBV28	TRBJ2-7	CASYSGFAYEQYF
.	TRBV18	TRBJ1-2	CASTPIQRGHFYGYTF
once	TRBV7-8	TRBJ2-5	CAAGGGRETQYF
.	TRBV19	TRBJ2-2	CASSWGGRTGELFF
.	TRBV9	TRBJ2-1	CASSGSGGDQFF
.	TRBV5-4	TRBJ2-2	CASSPPGGRSSTGELFF
once	TRBV5-1	TRBJ2-5	CASSQQGWETQYF
.	TRBV9	TRBJ1-2	CASSVGKDWRYGYTF
once	TRBV19	TRBJ2-1	CASSPGARDQQEQFF
.	TRBV7-3	TRBJ1-2	CASSGQENIYYGYTF
.	TRBV7-2	TRBJ1-2	CASSLASPVNGYTF
.	TRBV7-3	TRBJ2-3	CASSPASGTSKVTQYF
.	TRBV19	TRBJ1-3	CASSPSGYSGNTIYF
.	TRBV4-2	TRBJ2-7	CASSQRQGETYEQYF
once	TRBV29-1	TRBJ2-7	CSVLLVDYYEQYF
.	TRBV15	TRBJ1-5	CATSPAGNQPQHF
.	TRBV4-3	TRBJ1-1	CASSQGMAGQVNTEAFF
.	TRBV18	TRBJ1-4	CASSPQGAQEKLFF
.	TRBV7-2	TRBJ2-1	CASSLLGGGYNEQFF
once	TRBV9	TRBJ2-7	CASSVGLRQGDNEQYF
.	TRBV4-1	TRBJ2-5	CASSQLGLGGETQYF
.	TRBV6-5	TRBJ2-3	CASRLQGVGTDTQYF
.	TRBV4-1	TRBJ1-2	CASSHRGDRDAGYTF
.	TRBV28	TRBJ2-7	CASSFRGYPYEQYF
.	TRBV7-9	TRBJ1-2	CASSLGWDYTF
once	TRBV5-1	TRBJ2-7	CASSVTGGFYEQYF
few	TRBV28	TRBJ2-1	CASRPFFPTGGSYNEQFF
.	TRBV6-5	TRBJ1-2	CASSRSRINYGYTF
once	TRBV15	TRBJ1-1	CATSRDQSGFREAFF
.	TRBV29-1	TRBJ1-3	CSVDPGSSGNTIYF
.	TRBV5-1	TRBJ1-2	CASSWGQSGAYGYTF
.	TRBV18	TRBJ2-5	CASSPNRGQETQYF
.	TRBV5-1	TRBJ2-2	CASSWGQGGNTGELFF
.	TRBV27	TRBJ2-4	CASSSGDRVGNIQYF
.	TRBV18	TRBJ2-7	CASSPGQGIIEQYF
.	TRBV28	TRBJ1-2	CASSRGQNGYTF
once	TRBV6-5	TRBJ2-7	CASSPAGTVSYEQYF
.	TRBV7-7	TRBJ2-3	CASSLGPRPDTQYF